This TCR beta chain originates from a study of technical replicates of blood from several donors. V lost 2 bases and J lost 6; bases outside the gene matches: 6. Germline V CDR1 and CDR2: SEHNR, FQNEAQ (reference sequence). The CDR3 loop spans 14 amino acids. Clones were read by immunoSEQ multiplex PCR, and TCRdb kept only the in-frame ones, dropping some. The sample shows over 90,000 clones, approximately 96% of them seen only once. The chain is built from TRBV7-9 and TRBJ1-1; 7 bases fit TRBD1. This clonotype was obtained from a human donor in good health. Sequenced sample: T cells isolated from PBMCs. In DNA, the CDR3 is TGTGCCAGCAGCTTAAACAGGGGAATGTCTGAAGCTTTCTTT. Translation gives CASSLNRGMSEAFF. Drawing the rest from reference TRBV7-9 and TRBJ1-1, the complete variable domain is DTGVSQNPRHKITKRGQNVTFRCDPISEHNRLYWYRQTLGQGPEFLTYFQNEAQLEKSRLLSDRFSAERPKGSFSTLEIQRTEQGDSAMYLCASSLNRGMSEAFFGQGTRLTVV.